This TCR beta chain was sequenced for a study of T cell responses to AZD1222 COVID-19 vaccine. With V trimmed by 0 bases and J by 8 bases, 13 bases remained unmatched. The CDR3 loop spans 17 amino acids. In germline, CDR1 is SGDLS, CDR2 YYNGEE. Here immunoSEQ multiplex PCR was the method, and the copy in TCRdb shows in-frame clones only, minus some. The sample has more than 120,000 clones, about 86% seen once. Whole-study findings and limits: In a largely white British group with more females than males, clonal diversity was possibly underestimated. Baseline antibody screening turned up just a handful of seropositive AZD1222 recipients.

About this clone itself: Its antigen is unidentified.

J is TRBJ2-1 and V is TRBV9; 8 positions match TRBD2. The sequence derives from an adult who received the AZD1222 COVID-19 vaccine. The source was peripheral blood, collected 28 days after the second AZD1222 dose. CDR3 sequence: CASSVAGASSGGYEQFF. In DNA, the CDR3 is TGTGCCAGCAGCGTAGCGGGTGCATCGTCGGGGGGGTATGAGCAGTTCTTC. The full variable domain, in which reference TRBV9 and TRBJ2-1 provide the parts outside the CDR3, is DSGVTQTPKHLITATGQRVTLRCSPRSGDLSVYWYQQSLDQGLQFLIQYYNGEERAKGNILERFSAQQFPDLHSELNLSSLELGDSALYFCASSVAGASSGGYEQFFGPGTRLTVL.